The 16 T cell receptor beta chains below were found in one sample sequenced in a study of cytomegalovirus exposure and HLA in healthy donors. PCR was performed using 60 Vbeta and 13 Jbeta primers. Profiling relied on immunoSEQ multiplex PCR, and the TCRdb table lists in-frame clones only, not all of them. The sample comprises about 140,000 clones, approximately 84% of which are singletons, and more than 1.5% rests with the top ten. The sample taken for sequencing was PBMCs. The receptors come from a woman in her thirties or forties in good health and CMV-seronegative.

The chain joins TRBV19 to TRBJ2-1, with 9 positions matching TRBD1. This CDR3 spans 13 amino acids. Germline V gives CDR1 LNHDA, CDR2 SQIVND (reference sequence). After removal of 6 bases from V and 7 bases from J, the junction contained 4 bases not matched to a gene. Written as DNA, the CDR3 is TGTGCCAGTAGGGGGACAGGGAGTAATGAGCAGTTCTTC. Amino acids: CASRGTGSNEQFF.

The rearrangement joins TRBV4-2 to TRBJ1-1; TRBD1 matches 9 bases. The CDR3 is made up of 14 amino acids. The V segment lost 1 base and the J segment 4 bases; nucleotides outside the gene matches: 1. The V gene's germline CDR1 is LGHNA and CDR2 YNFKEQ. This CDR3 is CASSQGDRATEAFF. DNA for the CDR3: TGTGCCAGCAGCCAAGGGGACAGGGCCACTGAAGCTTTCTTT.

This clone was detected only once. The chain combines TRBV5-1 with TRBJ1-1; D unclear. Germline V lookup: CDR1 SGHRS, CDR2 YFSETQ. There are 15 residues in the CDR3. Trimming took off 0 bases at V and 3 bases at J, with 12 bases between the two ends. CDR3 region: CASSLASLYYTEAFF. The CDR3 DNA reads TGCGCCAGCAGCTTGGCCTCCCTATACTACACTGAAGCTTTCTTT.

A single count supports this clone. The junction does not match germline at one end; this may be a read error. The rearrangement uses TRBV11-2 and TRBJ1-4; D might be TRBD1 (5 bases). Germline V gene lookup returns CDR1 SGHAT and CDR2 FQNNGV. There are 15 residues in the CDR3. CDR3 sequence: CASRLEDRVYEKLFF. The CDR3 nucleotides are TGTGCCAGCAGATTAGAAGACAGAGTGTATGAAAAACTGTTTTTT.

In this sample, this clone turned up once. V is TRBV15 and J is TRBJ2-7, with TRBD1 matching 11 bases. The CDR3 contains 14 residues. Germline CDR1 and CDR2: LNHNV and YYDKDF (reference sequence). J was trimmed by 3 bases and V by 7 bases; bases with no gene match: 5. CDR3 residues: CATTPGTGGYEQYF. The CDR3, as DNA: TGTGCCACCACGCCCGGGACAGGGGGCTACGAGCAGTACTTC.

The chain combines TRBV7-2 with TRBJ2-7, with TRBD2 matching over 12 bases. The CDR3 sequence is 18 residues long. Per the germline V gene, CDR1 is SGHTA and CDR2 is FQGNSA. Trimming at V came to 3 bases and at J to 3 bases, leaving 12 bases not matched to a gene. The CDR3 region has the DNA TGTGCCAGCAGCTTCGGTAAGCGGACTAGCGGGAATTTCTACGAGCAGTACTTC. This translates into CASSFGKRTSGNFYEQYF.

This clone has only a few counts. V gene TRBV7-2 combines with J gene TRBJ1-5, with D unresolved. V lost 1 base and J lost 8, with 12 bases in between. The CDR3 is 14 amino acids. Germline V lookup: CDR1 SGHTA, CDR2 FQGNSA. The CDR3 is CASSLGHPGEPQHF. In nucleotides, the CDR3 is TGTGCCAGCAGCTTAGGGCACCCCGGGGAGCCCCAGCATTTT.

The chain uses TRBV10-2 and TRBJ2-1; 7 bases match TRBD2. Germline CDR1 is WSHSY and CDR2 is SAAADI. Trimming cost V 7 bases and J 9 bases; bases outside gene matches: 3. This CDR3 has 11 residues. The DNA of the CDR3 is TGCGCCAGCAATTCGGGGGGTGAGCAGTTCTTC. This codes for CASNSGGEQFF.

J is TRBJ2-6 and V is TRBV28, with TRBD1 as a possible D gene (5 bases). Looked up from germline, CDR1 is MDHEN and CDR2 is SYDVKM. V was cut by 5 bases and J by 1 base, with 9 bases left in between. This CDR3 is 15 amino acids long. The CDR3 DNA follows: TGTGCCAGCAGTCCTGCAGGGTCTGGGGCCAACGTCCTGACTTTC. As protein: CASSPAGSGANVLTF.

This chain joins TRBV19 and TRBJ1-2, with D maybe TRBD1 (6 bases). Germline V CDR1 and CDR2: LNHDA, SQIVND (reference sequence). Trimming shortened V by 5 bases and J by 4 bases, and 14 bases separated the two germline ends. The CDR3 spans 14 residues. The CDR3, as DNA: TGTGCCAGTAGTCAGCAGGGGCCTGGCTATGGCTACACCTTC. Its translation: CASSQQGPGYGYTF.

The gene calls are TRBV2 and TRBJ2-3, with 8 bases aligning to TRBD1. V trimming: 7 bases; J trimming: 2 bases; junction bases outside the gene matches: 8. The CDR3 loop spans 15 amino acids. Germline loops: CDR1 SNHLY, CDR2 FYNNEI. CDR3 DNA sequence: TGTGCCAGCATCCGGACAGGGAGAAACACAGATACGCAGTATTTT. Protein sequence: CASIRTGRNTDTQYF.

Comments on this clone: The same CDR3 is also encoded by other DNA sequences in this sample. CDR3 region: CSAPRETQYF. CDR3 nucleotides: TGCAGTGCCCCGCGGGAGACCCAGTACTTC. The chain carries TRBV20-1 and TRBJ2-5, with D unclear. This CDR3 is 10 amino acids long. Between the trimmed V and J ends, which lost 6 bases and 5 bases, there was a span of 7 bases. Germline-derived CDR1 and CDR2 are DFQATT and SNEGSKA (reference sequence).

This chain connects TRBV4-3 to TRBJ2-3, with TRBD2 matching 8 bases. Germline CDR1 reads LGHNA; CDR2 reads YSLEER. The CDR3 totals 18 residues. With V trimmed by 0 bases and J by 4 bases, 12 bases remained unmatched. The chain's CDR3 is CASSQETVRGGIADTQYF. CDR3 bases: TGCGCCAGCAGCCAAGAAACGGTTCGGGGGGGAATTGCAGATACGCAGTATTTT.

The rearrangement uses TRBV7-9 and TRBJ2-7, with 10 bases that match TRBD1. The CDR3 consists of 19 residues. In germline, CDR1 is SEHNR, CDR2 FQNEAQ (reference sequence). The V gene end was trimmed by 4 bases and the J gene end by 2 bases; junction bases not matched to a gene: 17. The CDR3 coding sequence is TGTGCCAGCAGCTCCAGCCTCTTATATGGACAGGGGGACACCTACGAGCAGTACTTC. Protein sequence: CASSSSLLYGQGDTYEQYF.

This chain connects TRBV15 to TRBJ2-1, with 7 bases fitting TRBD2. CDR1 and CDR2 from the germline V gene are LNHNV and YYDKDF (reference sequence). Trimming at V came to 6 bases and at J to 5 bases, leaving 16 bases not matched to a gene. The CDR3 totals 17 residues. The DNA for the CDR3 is TGTGCCACCAGGCGGGGCGGGAGCCATTCCACACACAATGAGCAGTTCTTC. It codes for CATRRGGSHSTHNEQFF.

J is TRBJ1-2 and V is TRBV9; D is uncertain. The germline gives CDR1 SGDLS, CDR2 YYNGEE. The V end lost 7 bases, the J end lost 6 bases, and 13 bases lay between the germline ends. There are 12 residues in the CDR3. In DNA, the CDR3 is TGTGCCAGCGGTTTGGGCTGGGATGGCTACACCTTC. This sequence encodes CASGLGWDGYTF.